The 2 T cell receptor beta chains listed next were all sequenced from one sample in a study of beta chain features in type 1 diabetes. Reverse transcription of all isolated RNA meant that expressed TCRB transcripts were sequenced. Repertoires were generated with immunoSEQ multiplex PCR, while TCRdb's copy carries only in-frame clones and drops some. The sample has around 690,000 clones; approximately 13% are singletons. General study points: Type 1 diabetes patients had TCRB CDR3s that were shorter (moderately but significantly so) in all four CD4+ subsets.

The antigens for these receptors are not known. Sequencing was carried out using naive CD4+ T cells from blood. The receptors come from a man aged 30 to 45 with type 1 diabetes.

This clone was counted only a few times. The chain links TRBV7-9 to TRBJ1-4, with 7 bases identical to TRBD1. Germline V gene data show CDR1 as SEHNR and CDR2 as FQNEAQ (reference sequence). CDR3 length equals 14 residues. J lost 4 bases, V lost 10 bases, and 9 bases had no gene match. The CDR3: CATTGTESNEKLFF. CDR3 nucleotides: TGTGCCACCACGGGGACAGAGAGTAATGAAAAACTGTTTTTT.

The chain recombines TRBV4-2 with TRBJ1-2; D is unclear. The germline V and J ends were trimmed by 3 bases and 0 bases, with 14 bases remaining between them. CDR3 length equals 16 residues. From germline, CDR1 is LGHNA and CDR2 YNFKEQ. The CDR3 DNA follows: TGTGCCAGCAGCCATGCCTCAGGACCCTCTAACTATGGCTACACCTTC. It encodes CASSHASGPSNYGYTF.